This T cell receptor beta chain was identified in a study of OX40 agonist ivuxolimab in advanced cancers. Notes on the research overall: Ivuxolimab was a fully human IgG2 agonistic monoclonal antibody targeting the costimulatory receptor OX40 (CD134). Intravenous ivuxolimab was administered to patients every 2 weeks at six dose levels: 0.01, 0.1, 0.3, 1.5, 3 and 10 mg/kg. Of the 50 to 55 patients in dose escalation, about 20 had hepatocellular carcinoma, some 15 had melanoma, 9 had renal cell carcinoma and 9 had head and neck cancer. A male proportion of around 81% and a mean age of approximately 62 years, ranging from about 20 to 79, were recorded for the dose-escalation cohort. Prior anti-PD-1, anti-PD-L1 or anti-CTLA-4 therapy was permitted, and checkpoint inhibitors had been received by roughly 42% of dose-escalation patients. Three dose-escalation patients achieved partial responses, one with hepatocellular carcinoma and two with cutaneous melanoma. The purpose of peripheral TCRbeta sequencing was to test whether ivuxolimab changed TCR sequence diversity and led to clonal T-cell expansion. The paper reports the monotherapy dose-escalation portion (N = 52 patients) of the phase I ivuxolimab trial.

Remarks on this clone: Its antigen is not yet known. Qualities for individual bases were not recorded, and no much larger clone is one base off.

CDR3 length: 15 amino acids, cysteine to phenylalanine. Only the CDR3 part of the read is kept: 45 bases, read in frame from the first base. The germline V gene encodes CDR1 SGDLS and CDR2 YYNGEE. At the junction V is shortened by 0 bases and J by 4 bases, with 13 bases in between. Overall study results and their limits: Low levels of normalized T-cell clonal expansion were also seen in some patients who did not respond. The antigen specificity of the clonally expanded peripheral T cells was not determined. At doses from 0.1 to 3.0 mg/kg, clonal expansion was seen in both CD4+ and CD8+ blood T cells between baseline and week 6. In the 0.1-3.0 mg/kg groups, partial responders had among the lowest normalized peripheral clonal expansion, particularly in CD8+ T cells. On average, CD8+ T cells showed more expanded clones than CD4+ T cells after ivuxolimab.

Patients with a history of autoimmune disease or receiving systemic immunosuppression were excluded from the trial. Peripheral blood for TCR sequencing was drawn from every dose cohort at baseline, at cycle 4 day 1 and at cycle 7 day 1. Samples were obtained from an open-label, multicenter, first-in-human phase I dose-escalation trial of ivuxolimab. Adults with locally advanced or metastatic melanoma, renal cell, hepatocellular, or head and neck squamous cell carcinoma were enrolled in the trial. Before TCR sequencing, CD4+ and CD8+ T cells were separately sorted from peripheral blood. To sequence the TCRbeta CDR3 region, genomic DNA was isolated from the sorted cells. The immunoSEQ Assay was used for sequencing of TCRbeta CDR3 regions. TCRdb retrieved this table from immuneACCESS and kept in-frame rearrangements only. Not all clones are present; in checked studies, unresolved V genes account for under half, and no reason is known for the remainder. Here the sample has roughly 87,000 clones; about 90% occur a single time. The ten largest clonotypes hold roughly 8.9% of the sample.

Here the chain combines TRBV9 and TRBJ1-1; TRBD1 is a possible D gene, resting on 6 matching bases. The source of this sequence is an adult with an advanced solid tumor such as melanoma, head and neck, liver or kidney cancer. The material was CD4+ or CD8+ T cells sorted from blood, obtained in a trial of the OX40 agonist ivuxolimab. The CDR3 region has the sequence CASSVGRGGGTEAFF. The nucleotide sequence reads TGTGCCAGCAGCGTAGGGCGAGGGGGTGGCACTGAAGCTTTCTTT. Where the CDR3 stops, the reference TRBV9 and TRBJ1-1 genes take over; the full variable domain is DSGVTQTPKHLITATGQRVTLRCSPRSGDLSVYWYQQSLDQGLQFLIQYYNGEERAKGNILERFSAQQFPDLHSELNLSSLELGDSALYFCASSVGRGGGTEAFFGQGTRLTVV.